The 12 T cell receptor beta chains below come from one sample, sequenced in a study of shared clonotypes between healthy human individuals. Here immunoSEQ multiplex PCR was the method, and the copy in TCRdb shows in-frame clones only, minus some. The repertoire consists of roughly 2.2 million clones, with 85% to 95% occurring once and the leading ten covering roughly 0.34%. Sequenced sample: naive CD4+ T cells from PBMCs. As for subset: CD45RA+ positively selected. These receptors originate from a man younger than 30 in good health. Some clones in this sample may be carry-over from other donors' samples.

This rearrangement joins TRBV19 to TRBJ2-7; D may be TRBD1 (6 bases). Per germline, CDR1 LNHDA and CDR2 SQIVND (reference sequence). CDR3 size: 15 residues. The V and J ends lost 5 bases and 0 bases respectively, with 14 bases between them. For the CDR3, the DNA is TGTGCCAGTAGTCCCCGCAGGGGCCCCTCCTACGAGCAGTACTTC. This codes for CASSPRRGPSYEQYF.

The V call is TRBV11-2, the J call TRBJ2-7; D gene uncertain. Germline V gene data show CDR1 as SGHAT and CDR2 as FQNNGV. CDR3 length equals 11 residues. Trimming pared 4 bases from V and 7 bases from J, leaving 8 bases between. The CDR3 sequence: CASSSHREQYF. CDR3 bases: TGTGCCAGCAGCTCCCATCGGGAGCAGTACTTC.

This sequence joins TRBV9 and TRBJ1-2; TRBD1 might be the D (5 bases). CDR1 and CDR2 from the germline V gene are SGDLS and YYNGEE. The CDR3 extends over 17 amino acids. Trimming pared 0 bases from V and 4 bases from J, leaving 19 bases between. CDR3 region: CASSVDVGQGGLYGYTF. For the CDR3, the DNA is TGTGCCAGCAGCGTAGACGTCGGGCAGGGAGGTCTCTATGGCTACACCTTC.

The chain couples TRBV2 to TRBJ1-3; 10 nucleotides agree with TRBD1. This CDR3 is 15 amino acids long. Germline-derived CDR1 and CDR2 are SNHLY and FYNNEI. The junction had 2 bases not matched to a gene; V was cut back by 6 bases and J by 0 bases. DNA of the CDR3: TGTGCCAGCAGACGGGACAGGGGCTCTGGAAACACCATATATTTT. This codes for CASRRDRGSGNTIYF.

The chain carries TRBV28 and TRBJ1-3; D is uncertain. V was pared by 10 bases and J by 6 bases, with 16 bases between. Germline V gives CDR1 MDHEN, CDR2 SYDVKM. This CDR3 has 13 residues. The CDR3 DNA reads TGTGCCACTCAAAGGAGCCCCATAAACACCATATATTTT. It encodes CATQRSPINTIYF.

This chain connects TRBV4-1 to TRBJ2-7; D is possibly TRBD2 (5 bases). Germline V gene sequence: CDR1 MGHRA, CDR2 YSYEKL. This CDR3 is 14 amino acids long. V lost 4 bases to trimming and J lost 5 bases, with 15 bases between them. The CDR3: CASSPREGADEQYF. For the CDR3, the DNA is TGCGCCAGCAGCCCCCGAGAAGGAGCGGACGAGCAGTACTTC.

The chain joins TRBV5-4 to TRBJ2-1; perhaps TRBD2 as D (7 bases). CDR1 and CDR2 (germline): SGHNT, YYREEE (reference sequence). Trimming took 4 bases from V and 4 from J, leaving 15 bases between them. The CDR3 is 15 amino acids. The CDR3 coding sequence is TGTGCCAGCAGCCTAGGGGGGGTGAATTACAATGAGCAGTTCTTC. This sequence encodes CASSLGGVNYNEQFF.

V gene TRBV6-1 combines with J gene TRBJ2-7; D remains ambiguous. This CDR3 contains 14 residues. Germline lookup yields CDR1 MNHNS and CDR2 SASEGT. V was cut by 4 bases and J by 6 bases, with 16 bases left in between. The DNA of the CDR3 is TGTGCCAGCAGTGCATCGGCTGGGATGGGCGAGCAGTACTTC. As protein: CASSASAGMGEQYF.

The V call is TRBV5-1, the J call TRBJ2-5; perhaps TRBD2 as D (6 bases). The germline V gene encodes CDR1 SGHRS and CDR2 YFSETQ. V dropped 2 bases and J dropped 4 bases, with 15 bases sitting between them. The CDR3 covers 15 residues. The CDR3 region is CASSFPYGSGETQYF. The CDR3 bases are TGCGCCAGCAGCTTCCCTTACGGGAGTGGAGAGACCCAGTACTTC. Filled out from reference TRBV5-1 and TRBJ2-5, the complete variable domain reads KAGVTQTPRYLIKTRGQQVTLSCSPISGHRSVSWYQQTPGQGLQFLFEYFSETQRNKGNFPGRFSGRQFSNSRSEMNVSTLELGDSALYLCASSFPYGSGETQYFGPGTRLLVL.

V and J are TRBV27 and TRBJ2-5; 9 positions agree with TRBD2. The germline V gene encodes CDR1 MNHEY and CDR2 SMNVEV (reference sequence). This CDR3 has 18 amino acids. The V gene end was trimmed by 1 base and the J gene end by 2 bases; junction bases not matched to a gene: 11. CDR3: CASSLFSGGYPPQETQYF. CDR3 bases: TGTGCCAGCAGTTTATTTAGCGGGGGATACCCCCCACAAGAGACCCAGTACTTC.

This clone has only a few counts. The chain has TRBV19 and TRBJ2-1; TRBD2 matches at 7 bases. The CDR3 is 16 amino acids. Germline trimming cut 1 base from V and 3 bases from J; bases unmatched to any gene: 6. Germline CDR1 is LNHDA and CDR2 is SQIVND (reference sequence). The CDR3 coding sequence is TGTGCCAGTAGTATAGGGGGCGGGAGACGCTACAATGAGCAGTTCTTC. Amino acid sequence: CASSIGGGRRYNEQFF. Full variable domain (remainder filled in from reference TRBV19 and TRBJ2-1): DGGITQSPKYLFRKEGQNVTLSCEQNLNHDAMYWYRQDPGQGLRLIYYSQIVNDFQKGDIAEGYSVSREKKESFPLTVTSAQKNPTAFYLCASSIGGGRRYNEQFFGPGTRLTVL.

This clone came up once. The rearrangement uses TRBV18 and TRBJ2-7; no firm D call. The germline gives CDR1 KGHSH, CDR2 LQKENI. The CDR3 spans 16 residues. V was trimmed by 3 bases and J by 0 bases, leaving 15 bases between them. In nucleotides, the CDR3 is TGTGCCAGCTCACCCCTGCCGCCGGGCGGCTCCTACGAGCAGTACTTC. Amino acid sequence: CASSPLPPGGSYEQYF.